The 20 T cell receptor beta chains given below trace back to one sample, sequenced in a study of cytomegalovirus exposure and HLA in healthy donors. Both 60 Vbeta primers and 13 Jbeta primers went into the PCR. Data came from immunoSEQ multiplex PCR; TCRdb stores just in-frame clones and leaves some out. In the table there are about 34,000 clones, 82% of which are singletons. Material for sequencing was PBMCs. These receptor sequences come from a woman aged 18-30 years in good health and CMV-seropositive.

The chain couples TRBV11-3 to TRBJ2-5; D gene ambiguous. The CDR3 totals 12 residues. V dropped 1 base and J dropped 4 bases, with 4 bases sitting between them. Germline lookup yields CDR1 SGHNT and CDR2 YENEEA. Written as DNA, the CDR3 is TGTGCCAGCAGCTTAGCGGGAGAGACCCAGTACTTC. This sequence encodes CASSLAGETQYF.

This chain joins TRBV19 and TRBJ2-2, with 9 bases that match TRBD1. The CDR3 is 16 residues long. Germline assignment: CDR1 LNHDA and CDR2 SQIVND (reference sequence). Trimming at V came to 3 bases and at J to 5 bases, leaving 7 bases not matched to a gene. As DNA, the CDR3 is TGTGCCAGTAGTATTCCAACAGGGGGCGCGACCGGGGAGCTGTTTTTT. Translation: CASSIPTGGATGELFF.

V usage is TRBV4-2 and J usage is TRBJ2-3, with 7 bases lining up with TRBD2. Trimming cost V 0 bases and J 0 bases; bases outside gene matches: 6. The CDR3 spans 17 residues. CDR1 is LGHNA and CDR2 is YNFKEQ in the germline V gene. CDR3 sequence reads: CASSQERRESSTDTQYF. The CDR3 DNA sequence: TGTGCCAGCAGCCAAGAGCGGCGGGAGTCCAGCACAGATACGCAGTATTTT.

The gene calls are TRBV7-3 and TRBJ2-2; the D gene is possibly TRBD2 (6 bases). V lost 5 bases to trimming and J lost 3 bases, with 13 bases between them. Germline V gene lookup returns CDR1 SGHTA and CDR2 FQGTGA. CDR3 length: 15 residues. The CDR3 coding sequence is TGTGCCAGCAGCCTATATAGCGGTTACACCGGGGAGCTGTTTTTT. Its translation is CASSLYSGYTGELFF.

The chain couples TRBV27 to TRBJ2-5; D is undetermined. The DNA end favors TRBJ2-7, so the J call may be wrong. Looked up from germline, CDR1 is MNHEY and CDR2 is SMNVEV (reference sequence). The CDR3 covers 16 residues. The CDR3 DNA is TGTGCCAGCAGTTTATCCAGTCTGGCTAGCTCCTACGAGCAGTACTTC. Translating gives CASSLSSLASSYEQYF.

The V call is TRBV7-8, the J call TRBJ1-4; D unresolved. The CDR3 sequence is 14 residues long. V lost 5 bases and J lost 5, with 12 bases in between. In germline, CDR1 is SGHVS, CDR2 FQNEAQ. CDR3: CASSRGGLNEKLFF. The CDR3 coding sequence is TGTGCCAGCAGCAGAGGCGGGCTAAATGAAAAACTGTTTTTT.

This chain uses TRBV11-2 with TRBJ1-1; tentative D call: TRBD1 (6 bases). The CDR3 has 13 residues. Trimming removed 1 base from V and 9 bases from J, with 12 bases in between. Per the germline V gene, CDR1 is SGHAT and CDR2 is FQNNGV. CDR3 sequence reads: CASSLAGTPKAFF. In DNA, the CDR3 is TGTGCCAGCAGCTTAGCGGGGACACCGAAAGCTTTCTTT.

The CDR3 DNA reads as TGTGCCAGCAGTGGGGGAGAGGAAGGCACTGAAGCTTTCTTT. Translation: CASSGGEEGTEAFF. The J gene is TRBJ1-1, the V gene TRBV6-4; D remains ambiguous. The CDR3 covers 14 residues. CDR1 is MRHNA and CDR2 is SNTAGT in the germline V gene. Trimming took 4 bases from V and 4 from J, leaving 13 bases between them.

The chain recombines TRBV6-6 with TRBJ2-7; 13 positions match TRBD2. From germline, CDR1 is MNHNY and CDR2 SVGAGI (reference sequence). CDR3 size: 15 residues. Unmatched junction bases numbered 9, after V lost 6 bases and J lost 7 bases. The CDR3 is CASSLGLAGAQEQYF. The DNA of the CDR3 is TGTGCCAGCAGCCTCGGACTAGCGGGAGCTCAGGAGCAGTACTTC.

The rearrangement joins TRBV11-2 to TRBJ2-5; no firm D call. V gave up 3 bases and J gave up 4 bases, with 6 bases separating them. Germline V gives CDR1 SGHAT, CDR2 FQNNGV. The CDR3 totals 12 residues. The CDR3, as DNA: TGTGCCAGCAGCTTCACGGGAGAGACCCAGTACTTC. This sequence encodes CASSFTGETQYF.

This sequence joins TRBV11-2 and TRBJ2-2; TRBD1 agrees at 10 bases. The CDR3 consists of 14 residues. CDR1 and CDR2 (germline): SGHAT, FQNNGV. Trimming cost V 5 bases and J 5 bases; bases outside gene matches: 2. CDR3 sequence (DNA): TGTGCCAGCAGCGCGGGACAGGGGACCGGGGAGCTGTTTTTT. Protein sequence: CASSAGQGTGELFF.

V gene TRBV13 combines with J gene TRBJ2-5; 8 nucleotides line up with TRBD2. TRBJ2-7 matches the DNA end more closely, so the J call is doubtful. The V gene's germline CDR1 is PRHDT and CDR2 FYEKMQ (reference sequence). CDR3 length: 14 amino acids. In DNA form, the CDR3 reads TGTGCCAGCGATTACGGGGGGGGTTGGGACGAGCAGTACTTC. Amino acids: CASDYGGGWDEQYF.

CDR3 region: CASSKTPGGTGELFF. CDR3 bases: TGTGCCAGCAGCAAAACCCCAGGGGGAACCGGGGAGCTGTTTTTT. The J gene is TRBJ2-2, the V gene TRBV21-1; the table's D call of TRBD1 was not tested on the DNA. TRBV21-1 is an annotated pseudogene. The CDR3 is 15 amino acids.

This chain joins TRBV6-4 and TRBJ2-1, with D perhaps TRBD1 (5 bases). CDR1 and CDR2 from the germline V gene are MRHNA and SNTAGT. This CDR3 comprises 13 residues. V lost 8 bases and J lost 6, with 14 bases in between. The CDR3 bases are TGTGCCAGCTCTCTAGACAGATTCAATGAGCAGTTCTTC. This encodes CASSLDRFNEQFF.

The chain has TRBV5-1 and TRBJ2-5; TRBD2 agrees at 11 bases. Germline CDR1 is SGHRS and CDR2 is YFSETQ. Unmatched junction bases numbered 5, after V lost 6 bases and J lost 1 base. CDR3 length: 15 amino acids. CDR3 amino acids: CASNLAGGRQETQYF. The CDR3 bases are TGCGCCAGCAACTTAGCGGGGGGGCGCCAAGAGACCCAGTACTTC.

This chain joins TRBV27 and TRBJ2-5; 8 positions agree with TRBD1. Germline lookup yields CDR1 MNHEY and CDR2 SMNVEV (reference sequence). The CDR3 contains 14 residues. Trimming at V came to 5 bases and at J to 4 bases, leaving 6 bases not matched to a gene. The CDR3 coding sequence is TGTGCCAGCAGTGCCCTGACAGGGGTAGAGACCCAGTACTTC. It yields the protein CASSALTGVETQYF.

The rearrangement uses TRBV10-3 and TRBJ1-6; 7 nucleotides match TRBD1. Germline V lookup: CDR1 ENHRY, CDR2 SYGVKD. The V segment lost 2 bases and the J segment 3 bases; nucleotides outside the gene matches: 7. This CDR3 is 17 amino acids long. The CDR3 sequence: CAISERQGKSYNSPLHF. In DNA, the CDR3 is TGTGCCATCAGTGAGAGACAGGGCAAGAGCTATAATTCACCCCTCCACTTT.

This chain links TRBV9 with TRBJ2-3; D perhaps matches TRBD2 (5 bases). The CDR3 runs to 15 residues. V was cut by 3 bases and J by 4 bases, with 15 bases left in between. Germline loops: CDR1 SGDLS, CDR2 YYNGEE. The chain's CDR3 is CASSARSEGADTQYF. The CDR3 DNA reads TGTGCCAGCAGCGCCCGGAGTGAGGGCGCAGATACGCAGTATTTT.

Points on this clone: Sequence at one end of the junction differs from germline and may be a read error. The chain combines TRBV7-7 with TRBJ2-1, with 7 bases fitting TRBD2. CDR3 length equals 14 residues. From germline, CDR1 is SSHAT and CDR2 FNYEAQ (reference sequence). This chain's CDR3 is CASSLASGLREQFF. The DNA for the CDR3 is TGTGCTAGCAGCTTAGCTAGCGGTCTGAGGGAGCAGTTCTTC. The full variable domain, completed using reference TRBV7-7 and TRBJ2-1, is GAGVSQSPRYKVTKRGQDVTLRCDPISSHATLYWYQQALGQGPEFLTYFNYEAQPDKSGLPSDRFSAERPEGSISTLTIQRTEQRDSAMYRCASSLASGLREQFFGPGTRLTVL.

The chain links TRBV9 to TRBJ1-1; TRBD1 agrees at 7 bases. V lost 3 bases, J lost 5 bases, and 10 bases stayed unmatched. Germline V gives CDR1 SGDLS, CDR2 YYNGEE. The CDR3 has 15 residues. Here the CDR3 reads CASSGGGTEQTEAFF. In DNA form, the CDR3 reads TGTGCCAGCAGCGGAGGAGGGACAGAACAAACTGAAGCTTTCTTT.